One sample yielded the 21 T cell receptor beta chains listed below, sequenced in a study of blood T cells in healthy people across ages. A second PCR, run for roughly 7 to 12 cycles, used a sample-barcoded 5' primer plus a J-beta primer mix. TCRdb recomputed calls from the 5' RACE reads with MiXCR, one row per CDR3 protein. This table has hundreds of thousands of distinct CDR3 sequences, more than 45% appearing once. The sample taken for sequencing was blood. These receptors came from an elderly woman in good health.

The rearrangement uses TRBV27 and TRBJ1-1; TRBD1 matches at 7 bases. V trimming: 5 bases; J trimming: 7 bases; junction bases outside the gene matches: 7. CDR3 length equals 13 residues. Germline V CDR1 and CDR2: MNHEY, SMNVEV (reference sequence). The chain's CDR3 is CASSVLGQFEAFF. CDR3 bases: TGTGCCAGCAGTGTCTTGGGACAGTTTGAAGCTTTCTTT.

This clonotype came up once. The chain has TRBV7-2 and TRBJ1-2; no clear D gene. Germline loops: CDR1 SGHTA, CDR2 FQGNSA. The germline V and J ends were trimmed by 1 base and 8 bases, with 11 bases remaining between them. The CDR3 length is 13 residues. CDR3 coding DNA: TGTGCCAGCAGCTTAGAGGAGGCGAGAGGCTACACCTTC. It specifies CASSLEEARGYTF.

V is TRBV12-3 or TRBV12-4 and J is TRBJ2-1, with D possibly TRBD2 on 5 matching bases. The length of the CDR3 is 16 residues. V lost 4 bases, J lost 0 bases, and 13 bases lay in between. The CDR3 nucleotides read TGTGCCAGCAGTTGGGGAGCGTCCAGCTCCTACAATGAGCAGTTCTTC. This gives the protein CASSWGASSSYNEQFF.

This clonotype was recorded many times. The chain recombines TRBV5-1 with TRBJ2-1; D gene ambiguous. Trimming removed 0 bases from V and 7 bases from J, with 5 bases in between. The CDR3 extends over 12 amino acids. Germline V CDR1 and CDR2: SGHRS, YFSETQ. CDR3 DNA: TGCGCCAGCAGCTTGGGAGAGAATGAGCAGTTCTTC. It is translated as CASSLGENEQFF. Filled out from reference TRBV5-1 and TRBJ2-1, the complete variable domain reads KAGVTQTPRYLIKTRGQQVTLSCSPISGHRSVSWYQQTPGQGLQFLFEYFSETQRNKGNFPGRFSGRQFSNSRSEMNVSTLELGDSALYLCASSLGENEQFFGPGTRLTVL.

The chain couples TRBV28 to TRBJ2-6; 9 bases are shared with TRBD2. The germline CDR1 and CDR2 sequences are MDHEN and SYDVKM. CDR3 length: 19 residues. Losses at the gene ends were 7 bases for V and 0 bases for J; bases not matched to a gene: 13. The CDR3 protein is CASISLGTSLLSGANVLTF. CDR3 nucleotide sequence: TGTGCCAGCATCTCGCTAGGGACTAGCCTTCTCTCTGGGGCCAACGTCCTGACTTTC.

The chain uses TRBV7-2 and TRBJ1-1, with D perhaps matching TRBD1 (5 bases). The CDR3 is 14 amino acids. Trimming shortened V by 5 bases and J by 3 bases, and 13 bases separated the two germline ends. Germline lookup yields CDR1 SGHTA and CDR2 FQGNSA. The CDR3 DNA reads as TGTGCCAGCAGCCTATTAAAGGGGTACACTGAAGCTTTCTTT. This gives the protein CASSLLKGYTEAFF.

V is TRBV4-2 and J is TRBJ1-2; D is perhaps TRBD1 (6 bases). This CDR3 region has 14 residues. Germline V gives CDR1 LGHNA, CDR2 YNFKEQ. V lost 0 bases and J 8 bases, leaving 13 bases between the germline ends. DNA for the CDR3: TGTGCCAGCAGCCAAGATCTTGGGGGCGGAGGCTACACCTTC. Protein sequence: CASSQDLGGGGYTF.

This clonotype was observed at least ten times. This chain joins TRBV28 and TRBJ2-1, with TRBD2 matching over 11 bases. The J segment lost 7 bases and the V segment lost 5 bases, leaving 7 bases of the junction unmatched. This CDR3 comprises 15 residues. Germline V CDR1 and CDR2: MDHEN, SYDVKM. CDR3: CASSLSGGAENEQFF. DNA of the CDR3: TGTGCCAGCAGTCTTAGCGGGGGGGCGGAAAATGAGCAGTTCTTC.

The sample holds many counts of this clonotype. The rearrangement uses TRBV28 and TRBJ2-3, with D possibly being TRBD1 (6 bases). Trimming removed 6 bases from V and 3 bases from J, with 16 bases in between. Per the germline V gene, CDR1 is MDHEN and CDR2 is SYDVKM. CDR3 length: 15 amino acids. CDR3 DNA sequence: TGTGCCAGCAGGGGTTGGACAGCCAGTACAGATACGCAGTATTTT. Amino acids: CASRGWTASTDTQYF.

CDR3 sequence reads: CASSVGGDTRYNEQFF. The CDR3 DNA reads as TGTGCCAGCAGCGTAGGGGGGGATACGAGGTACAATGAGCAGTTCTTC. The chain uses TRBV3-1 and TRBJ2-1; TRBD2 might be the D (7 bases). The CDR3 length is 16 residues. Trimming removed 5 bases at V and 4 bases at J, with 18 bases between. Per the germline V gene, CDR1 is LGHDT and CDR2 is YNNKEL (reference sequence).

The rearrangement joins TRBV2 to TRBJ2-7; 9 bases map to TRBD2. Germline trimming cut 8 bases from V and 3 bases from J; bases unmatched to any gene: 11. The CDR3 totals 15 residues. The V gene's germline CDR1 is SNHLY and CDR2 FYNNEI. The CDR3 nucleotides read TGTGCCAGCGCACGGCTAGCGGGAAAATACTACGAGCAGTACTTC. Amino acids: CASARLAGKYYEQYF.

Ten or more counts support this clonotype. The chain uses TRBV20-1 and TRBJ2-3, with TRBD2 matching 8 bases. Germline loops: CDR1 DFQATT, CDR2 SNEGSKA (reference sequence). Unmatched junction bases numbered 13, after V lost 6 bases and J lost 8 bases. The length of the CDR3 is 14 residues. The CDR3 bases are TGCAGTGCAACCCTAGCGGGCGCACGGGGTACGCAGTATTTT. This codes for CSATLAGARGTQYF.

This chain's CDR3 is CASSLAPGRSGTEAFF. CDR3 DNA: TGTGCCAGCAGCTTGGCTCCGGGGAGGAGTGGCACTGAAGCTTTCTTT. This rearrangement joins TRBV5-6 to TRBJ1-1, with unresolved D. Germline lookup yields CDR1 SGHDT and CDR2 YYEEEE. The CDR3 sequence is 16 residues long. The V gene lost 0 bases and the J gene lost 4 bases, with 16 bases spanning the gap.

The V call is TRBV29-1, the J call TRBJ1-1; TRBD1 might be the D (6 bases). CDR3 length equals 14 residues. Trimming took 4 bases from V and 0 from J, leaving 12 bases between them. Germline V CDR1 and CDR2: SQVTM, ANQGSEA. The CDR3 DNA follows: TGCAGCGTTGCGGACAGATATATGAACACTGAAGCTTTCTTT. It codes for CSVADRYMNTEAFF.

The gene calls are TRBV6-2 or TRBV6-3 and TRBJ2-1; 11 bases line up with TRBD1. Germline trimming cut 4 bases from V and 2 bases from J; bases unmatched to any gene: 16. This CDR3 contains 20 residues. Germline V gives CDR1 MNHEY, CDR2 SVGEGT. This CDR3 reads CASSSLDRGRRADTYNEQFF. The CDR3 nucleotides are TGTGCCAGCAGTTCCCTGGACAGGGGGCGCAGGGCGGACACCTACAATGAGCAGTTCTTC.

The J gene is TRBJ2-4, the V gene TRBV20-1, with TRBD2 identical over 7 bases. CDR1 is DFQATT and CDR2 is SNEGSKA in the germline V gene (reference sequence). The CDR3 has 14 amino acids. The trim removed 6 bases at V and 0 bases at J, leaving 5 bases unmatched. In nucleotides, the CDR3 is TGCAGTGCCCTGGGGGGGGTAGCCAAAAACATTCAGTACTTC. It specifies CSALGGVAKNIQYF.

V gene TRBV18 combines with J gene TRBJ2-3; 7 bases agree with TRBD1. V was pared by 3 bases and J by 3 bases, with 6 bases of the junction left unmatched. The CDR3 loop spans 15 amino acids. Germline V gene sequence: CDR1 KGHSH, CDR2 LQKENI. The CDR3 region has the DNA TGTGCCAGCTCACCGACAGGGATAGGGACAGATACGCAGTATTTT. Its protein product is CASSPTGIGTDTQYF.

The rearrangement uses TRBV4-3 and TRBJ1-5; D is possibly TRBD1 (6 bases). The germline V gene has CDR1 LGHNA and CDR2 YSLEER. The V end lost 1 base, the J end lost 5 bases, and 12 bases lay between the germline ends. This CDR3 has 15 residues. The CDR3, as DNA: TGCGCCAGCAGCCAAGGGGAGGGGGTCGATCAGCCCCAGCATTTT. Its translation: CASSQGEGVDQPQHF.

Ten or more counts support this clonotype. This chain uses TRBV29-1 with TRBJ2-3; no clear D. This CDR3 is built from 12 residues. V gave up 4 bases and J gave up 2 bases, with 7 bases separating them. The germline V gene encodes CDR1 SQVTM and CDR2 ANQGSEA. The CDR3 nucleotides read TGCAGCGTTGTCCTGATCACAGATACGCAGTATTTT. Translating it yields CSVVLITDTQYF.

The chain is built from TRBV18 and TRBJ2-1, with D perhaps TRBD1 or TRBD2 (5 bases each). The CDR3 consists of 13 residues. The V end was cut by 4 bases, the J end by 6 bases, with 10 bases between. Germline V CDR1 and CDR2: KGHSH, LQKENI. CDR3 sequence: CASSRSGANEQFF. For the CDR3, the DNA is TGTGCCAGCTCACGGTCCGGGGCCAATGAGCAGTTCTTC.

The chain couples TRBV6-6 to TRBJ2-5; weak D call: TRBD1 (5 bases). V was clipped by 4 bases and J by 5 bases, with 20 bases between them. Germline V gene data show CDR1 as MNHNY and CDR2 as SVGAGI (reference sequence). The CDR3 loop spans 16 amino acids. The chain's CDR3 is CASSSPGPWQVETQYF. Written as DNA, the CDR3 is TGTGCCAGCAGTTCCCCAGGGCCCTGGCAGGTGGAGACCCAGTACTTC.